These 27 T cell receptor beta chains came from one sample sequenced in a study of T cell responses to AZD1222 COVID-19 vaccine. The table came from immunoSEQ multiplex PCR; TCRdb's copy has only in-frame clones and leaves some out. The sample lists 150,000 or so clones, around 93% occurring once. The input for sequencing was peripheral blood, taken 28 days after the second AZD1222 dose. The receptors originated from an adult who received the AZD1222 COVID-19 vaccine.

CDR3 sequence reads: CASSLNPPGPRYGYTF. The CDR3, as DNA: TGTGCCAGCAGCTTAAACCCCCCAGGGCCCAGGTATGGCTACACCTTC. The chain uses TRBV7-3 and TRBJ1-2, with D maybe TRBD1 (5 bases). The V gene's germline CDR1 is SGHTA and CDR2 FQGTGA. There are 16 residues in the CDR3. Trimming cost V 1 base and J 5 bases, with 17 bases left between them.

CDR3 coding DNA: TGTGCCAGCAGCTTAGATGGGTCTCTGCCAAACGAGCAGTACTTC. The encoded protein is CASSLDGSLPNEQYF. The chain has TRBV7-6 and TRBJ2-7, with D hard to call. CDR3 size: 15 residues. Trimming took 1 base from V and 5 from J, leaving 15 bases between them. Germline values: CDR1 SGHVS, CDR2 FNYEAQ.

This chain links TRBV5-1 with TRBJ1-6, with 11 bases fitting TRBD1. The trim removed 5 bases at V and 9 bases at J, leaving 4 bases unmatched. The CDR3 runs to 14 residues. Germline V CDR1 and CDR2: SGHRS, YFSETQ. The CDR3 DNA follows: TGCGCCAGCAGGAAGGACAGGGGGCCTTCACCCCTCCACTTT. Its translation: CASRKDRGPSPLHF.

As to this clone: Additional DNA sequences in this sample encode the identical CDR3. The chain employs TRBV3-1 (or the pseudogene TRBV3-2) and TRBJ1-1; D possibly corresponds to TRBD1 (6 bases). Trimming removed 3 bases from V and 1 base from J, with 9 bases in between. CDR1 LGHDT and CDR2 YNNKEL come from the germline V gene (reference sequence). The CDR3 sequence is 14 residues long. CDR3 protein: CASSHRGQNTEAFF. The DNA of the CDR3 is TGTGCCAGCAGCCACAGGGGCCAGAACACTGAAGCTTTCTTT.

The chain links TRBV30 to TRBJ1-2; 11 bases agree with TRBD1. The germline V gene encodes CDR1 GTSNPN and CDR2 SVGIG (reference sequence). The CDR3 covers 12 residues. The J segment lost 7 bases and the V segment lost 5 bases, leaving 3 bases of the junction unmatched. CDR3 sequence reads: CAWGTGGTGYTF. CDR3 DNA: TGTGCCTGGGGGACAGGGGGAACTGGCTACACCTTC.

The V gene is TRBV4-1, the J gene TRBJ2-7; D may be TRBD1 (5 bases). From germline, CDR1 is MGHRA and CDR2 YSYEKL. V was pared by 5 bases and J by 0 bases, with 11 bases between. CDR3 size: 14 residues. The CDR3 DNA is TGCGCCAGCAGCATCAGGGTGAGCTCCTACGAGCAGTACTTC. Its translation: CASSIRVSSYEQYF.

This clone came up once. This chain uses TRBV6-5 with TRBJ1-1, with D perhaps TRBD1 (6 bases). This CDR3 spans 11 amino acids. CDR1 MNHEY and CDR2 SVGAGI come from the germline V gene. Trimming cost V 6 bases and J 9 bases, with 11 bases left between them. The CDR3 region is CASRTGDKAFF. The CDR3 bases are TGTGCCAGCAGAACGGGGGACAAAGCTTTCTTT.

This clone was found once. The V call is TRBV6-1, the J call TRBJ1-2, with a possible D match to TRBD1 (6 bases). With 6 bases removed from V and 2 bases from J, the gap between germline ends came to 7 bases. Germline-derived CDR1 and CDR2 are MNHNS and SASEGT. This CDR3 has 12 amino acids. CDR3 DNA: TGTGCCAGCAGCGGACAGAACTATGGCTACACCTTC. Its protein is CASSGQNYGYTF.

The rearrangement joins TRBV5-1 to TRBJ2-7, with TRBD2 matching 13 bases. This CDR3 has 18 amino acids. Trimming removed 0 bases from V and 5 bases from J; junction bases left unmatched: 11. Per the germline V gene, CDR1 is SGHRS and CDR2 is YFSETQ. This chain's CDR3 is CASSLGLLTSGRSDEQYF. The CDR3 region has the DNA TGCGCCAGCAGCTTGGGTTTACTGACTAGCGGGAGGAGCGACGAGCAGTACTTC. The full variable domain, in which reference TRBV5-1 and TRBJ2-7 provide the parts outside the CDR3, is KAGVTQTPRYLIKTRGQQVTLSCSPISGHRSVSWYQQTPGQGLQFLFEYFSETQRNKGNFPGRFSGRQFSNSRSEMNVSTLELGDSALYLCASSLGLLTSGRSDEQYFGPGTRLTVT.

This sequence joins TRBV27 and TRBJ2-3; TRBD2 agrees at 8 bases. The CDR3 has 19 amino acids. J lost 5 bases, V lost 6 bases, and 22 bases had no gene match. Germline loops: CDR1 MNHEY, CDR2 SMNVEV (reference sequence). DNA of the CDR3: TGTGCCAGCAGATGGGGGGATGGGACTTCCCGGGAGGGGGAAGATACGCAGTATTTT. It specifies CASRWGDGTSREGEDTQYF.

The CDR3 region is CASSFDPQGADGYTF. CDR3 coding DNA: TGTGCCAGCAGCTTTGACCCACAGGGGGCCGATGGCTACACCTTC. The chain joins TRBV5-4 to TRBJ1-2; 9 nucleotides agree with TRBD1. V was pared by 2 bases and J by 6 bases, with 8 bases of the junction left unmatched. The CDR3 has 15 residues. CDR1 and CDR2 (germline): SGHNT, YYREEE (reference sequence).

J is TRBJ1-5 and V is TRBV7-2, with TRBD1 matching 7 bases. CDR1 is SGHTA and CDR2 is FQGNSA in the germline V gene. This CDR3 is built from 15 residues. Losses at the gene ends were 1 base for V and 4 bases for J; bases not matched to a gene: 4. CDR3 sequence: CASSLGTGANQPQHF. CDR3 sequence (DNA): TGTGCCAGCAGCTTAGGGACAGGAGCTAATCAGCCCCAGCATTTT.

The CDR3 loop reads CASSLSPLAGYYNEQFF. CDR3 DNA: TGTGCCAGTAGTCTCTCTCCCCTAGCGGGGTACTACAATGAGCAGTTCTTC. The chain recombines TRBV19 with TRBJ2-1, with TRBD2 matching 9 bases. Germline V gives CDR1 LNHDA, CDR2 SQIVND (reference sequence). This CDR3 is built from 17 residues. After removal of 5 bases from V and 3 bases from J, the junction contained 11 bases not matched to a gene. Full variable domain (missing parts from reference TRBV19 and TRBJ2-1): DGGITQSPKYLFRKEGQNVTLSCEQNLNHDAMYWYRQDPGQGLRLIYYSQIVNDFQKGDIAEGYSVSREKKESFPLTVTSAQKNPTAFYLCASSLSPLAGYYNEQFFGPGTRLTVL.

A single count supports this clone. The chain combines TRBV5-1 with TRBJ2-5; D ambiguous. Germline V lookup: CDR1 SGHRS, CDR2 YFSETQ. The CDR3 has 12 amino acids. V was shortened by 0 bases and J by 5 bases, with 5 bases between the two germline ends. Here the CDR3 DNA reads TGCGCCAGCAGCTTGGTATCGGAGACCCAGTACTTC. Translation gives CASSLVSETQYF.

V gene TRBV9 combines with J gene TRBJ2-1; 13 bases map to TRBD2. CDR1 and CDR2 (germline): SGDLS, YYNGEE. This CDR3 contains 17 residues. J gave up 7 bases and V 3 bases, and 10 bases lay outside the gene matches. The CDR3 bases are TGTGCCAGCAGCGAACGGACTAGCGGGAGAATTGGTAATGAGCAGTTCTTC. Residues: CASSERTSGRIGNEQFF.

V is TRBV6-1 and J is TRBJ2-1; possibly TRBD2 for D (6 bases). The CDR3 sequence is 15 residues long. The germline CDR1 and CDR2 sequences are MNHNS and SASEGT. Trimming removed 1 base from V and 7 bases from J, with 14 bases in between. CDR3 in amino acids: CASSEDWGEFNEQFF. The CDR3 DNA is TGTGCCAGCAGTGAAGACTGGGGGGAGTTTAATGAGCAGTTCTTC.

The chain links TRBV7-2 to TRBJ1-1; D is ambiguous. V was trimmed by 1 base and J by 3 bases, leaving 12 bases between them. In germline, CDR1 is SGHTA, CDR2 FQGNSA. This CDR3 spans 15 amino acids. CDR3 loop: CASSLEMSRDTEAFF. CDR3 nucleotide sequence: TGTGCCAGCAGCTTAGAAATGTCGCGAGACACTGAAGCTTTCTTT.

The CDR3 DNA reads as TGTGCCAGCAGCTCCTCCCGAGAGGAAAAACTGTTTTTT. Protein sequence: CASSSSREEKLFF. The chain employs TRBV5-4 and TRBJ1-4; D gene unclear. V lost 3 bases to trimming and J lost 8 bases, with 11 bases between them. Germline CDR1 SGHNT, CDR2 YYREEE (reference sequence). The CDR3 spans 13 residues. The complete variable domain, with remaining parts taken from reference TRBV5-4 and TRBJ1-4, reads ETGVTQSPTHLIKTRGQQVTLRCSSQSGHNTVSWYQQALGQGPQFIFQYYREEENGRGNFPPRFSGLQFPNYSSELNVNALELDDSALYLCASSSSREEKLFFGSGTQLSVL.

The chain employs TRBV7-9 and TRBJ1-2; D call uncertain. With 0 bases removed from V and 4 bases from J, the gap between germline ends came to 6 bases. Germline V gene sequence: CDR1 SEHNR, CDR2 FQNEAQ (reference sequence). The CDR3 length is 13 residues. CDR3 nucleotide sequence: TGTGCCAGCAGCTTAGCGGCAGGCTATGGCTACACCTTC. It translates to CASSLAAGYGYTF.

This chain connects TRBV18 to TRBJ2-2; possible D gene TRBD2, 6 bases. Trimming took 6 bases from V and 0 from J, leaving 14 bases between them. Germline V CDR1 and CDR2: KGHSH, LQKENI. This CDR3 region has 16 residues. The CDR3 nucleotides read TGTGCCAGCTCCCTATCTAGCGCCACGAACACCGGGGAGCTGTTTTTT. Amino acids: CASSLSSATNTGELFF.

The chain has TRBV7-8 and TRBJ1-6; D gene unclear. In germline, CDR1 is SGHVS, CDR2 FQNEAQ. The V end lost 5 bases, the J end lost 0 bases, and 11 bases lay between the germline ends. The CDR3 runs to 16 residues. This CDR3 is CASSGRGGSYNSPLHF. CDR3 bases: TGTGCCAGCAGCGGGCGAGGTGGCTCCTATAATTCACCCCTCCACTTT.

CDR3 sequence reads: CASSLQRDITYEQYF. CDR3 in DNA: TGCGCCAGCAGCCTCCAACGGGACATCACCTACGAGCAGTACTTC. The J gene is TRBJ2-7, the V gene TRBV4-1; D is possibly TRBD1 (6 bases). Trimming removed 4 bases at V and 2 bases at J, with 15 bases between. The CDR3 runs 15 residues. Germline V gene data show CDR1 as MGHRA and CDR2 as YSYEKL.

The chain is built from TRBV6-2 or TRBV6-3 and TRBJ2-7; a possible D gene is TRBD1 (5 bases). There are 17 residues in the CDR3. Trimming took 2 bases from V and 0 from J, leaving 17 bases between them. Germline-derived CDR1 and CDR2 are MNHEY and SVGEGT. The CDR3: CASSYGQGKLFSYEQYF. CDR3 coding DNA: TGTGCCAGCAGTTACGGGCAGGGCAAACTCTTCTCCTACGAGCAGTACTTC.

The rearrangement uses TRBV7-2 and TRBJ2-5; TRBD2 might be the D (6 bases). Trimming cost V 3 bases and J 2 bases, with 7 bases left between them. CDR3 length: 13 residues. Germline V gene sequence: CDR1 SGHTA, CDR2 FQGNSA. CDR3 amino acids: CASSFGTQETQYF. The CDR3 nucleotides read TGTGCCAGCAGCTTTGGGACTCAAGAGACCCAGTACTTC.

This clone was recorded once. The chain recombines TRBV7-9 with TRBJ1-2, with D uncertain. Trimming stripped 3 bases from V and 3 bases from J, with 11 bases between. Germline V gene data show CDR1 as SEHNR and CDR2 as FQNEAQ (reference sequence). The CDR3 runs 14 residues. The CDR3, as DNA: TGTGCCAGCAGCTTTCACGGGGATGACTATGGCTACACCTTC. Amino acids: CASSFHGDDYGYTF.

The gene calls are TRBV14 and TRBJ2-5; 8 bases line up with TRBD2. Per the germline V gene, CDR1 is SGHDN and CDR2 is FVKESK. The CDR3 is made up of 18 amino acids. J was trimmed by 2 bases and V by 1 base; bases with no gene match: 12. CDR3 loop: CASSQVFLAGVLQETQYF. The CDR3 DNA reads TGTGCCAGCAGCCAAGTGTTCCTAGCGGGTGTCCTACAAGAGACCCAGTACTTC.

The gene calls are TRBV1 and TRBJ2-1. TRBV1 is a pseudogene locus. CDR3 length: 13 residues. The CDR3 is CTSSQMALGEQFF. In DNA form, the CDR3 reads TGCACCAGCAGCCAGATGGCCCTAGGGGAGCAGTTCTTC.